A single sample gave rise to the 8 T cell receptor beta chains below, sequenced in a study of vaccination effects on CD4 cells after COVID-19. The antigens these receptors bind are not known. The culture ran for 10 days, and then CD4+ T cells were isolated. Vaccination of participants consisted of two doses of either the BNT162b2 or mRNA-1273 vaccine. Generated by immunoSEQ multiplex PCR, the TCRdb table keeps only in-frame clones and is missing some. The sample records 50,000 to 60,000 clones, around 84% being singletons. Here the sequenced sample was CD4+ T cells from PBMCs cultured without peptide, taken after COVID-19 vaccination. All receptors come from a human donor who received a COVID-19 vaccine.

This rearrangement joins TRBV7-8 to TRBJ2-7; 7 bases fit TRBD2. Germline values: CDR1 SGHVS, CDR2 FQNEAQ. The CDR3 covers 16 residues. V gave up 1 base and J gave up 4 bases; unmatched junction bases: 10. The CDR3 DNA is TGTGCCAGCAGCTTAGGTCGGAAGGGAGGGCCGTACGAGCAGTACTTC. It codes for CASSLGRKGGPYEQYF.

This rearrangement joins TRBV14 to TRBJ2-5; no reliable D call. Trimming took off 6 bases at V and 5 bases at J, with 13 bases between the two ends. Germline V gene sequence: CDR1 SGHDN, CDR2 FVKESK. The CDR3 is 13 amino acids. The CDR3 sequence: CASSPGIGETQYF. The DNA of the CDR3 is TGTGCCAGCAGTCCCGGTATTGGCGAGACCCAGTACTTC.

V usage is TRBV10-3 and J usage is TRBJ2-7; a possible D gene is TRBD1 (6 bases). This CDR3 region has 13 residues. Germline V gene sequence: CDR1 ENHRY, CDR2 SYGVKD. Trimming removed 5 bases from V and 7 bases from J, with 15 bases in between. Here the CDR3 reads CAISPGTSGEQYF. DNA for the CDR3: TGTGCCATCAGTCCCGGGACATCGGGGGAGCAGTACTTC.

This clone appeared a single time. This chain links TRBV12-3 or TRBV12-4 with TRBJ1-1; 9 bases agree with TRBD1. The CDR3 consists of 13 residues. V lost 2 bases to trimming and J lost 10 bases; unmatched junction nucleotides: 5. CDR3 DNA: TGTGCCAGCAGTTTAAGTACGGACAGGGGAGCTTTCTTT. It translates to CASSLSTDRGAFF.

The chain employs TRBV15 and TRBJ2-1; possible D gene TRBD1, 5 bases. This CDR3 is built from 14 residues. Germline V gene sequence: CDR1 LNHNV, CDR2 YYDKDF (reference sequence). Trimming removed 5 bases from V and 6 bases from J, with 14 bases in between. This CDR3 reads CATSPTGIGNEQFF. As DNA, the CDR3 is TGTGCCACCAGCCCTACAGGAATCGGCAATGAGCAGTTCTTC.

The chain joins TRBV6-6 to TRBJ1-6; TRBD1 matches 11 bases. The CDR3 loop spans 15 amino acids. CDR1 is MNHNY, CDR2 SVGAGI, per germline (reference sequence). Trimming cost V 2 bases and J 7 bases; bases outside gene matches: 1. CDR3 loop: CASSYRDRGNSPLHF. The DNA of the CDR3 is TGTGCCAGCAGTTACCGGGACAGGGGGAATTCACCCCTCCACTTT.

This chain joins TRBV7-2 and TRBJ2-7, with D perhaps matching TRBD2 (6 bases). Deletions cut 8 bases from V and 0 bases from J, with 20 bases between. CDR1 is SGHTA and CDR2 is FQGNSA in the germline V gene. The CDR3 sequence is 16 residues long. CDR3 bases: TGTGCCAGCCAAGATCGGGACTTTTCCCTCTCCTACGAGCAGTACTTC. As protein: CASQDRDFSLSYEQYF.

The V gene is TRBV6-6, the J gene TRBJ1-2; D gene uncertain. V lost 0 bases to trimming and J lost 4 bases, with 6 bases between them. The CDR3 has 13 amino acids. Germline V gene sequence: CDR1 MNHNY, CDR2 SVGAGI (reference sequence). CDR3 sequence (DNA): TGTGCCAGCAGTTACTCGCCAAGCTATGGCTACACCTTC. Amino acid sequence: CASSYSPSYGYTF.